The source of this T cell receptor beta chain is a study of cytomegalovirus exposure and HLA in healthy donors. The PCR ran on 60 Vbeta and 13 Jbeta primers. The table came from immunoSEQ multiplex PCR; TCRdb's copy has only in-frame clones and leaves some out. The profile shows approximately 200,000 clones, about 80% of them singletons. The V segment lost 7 bases and the J segment 5 bases; nucleotides outside the gene matches: 7. Per germline, CDR1 SQVTM and CDR2 ANQGSEA. The CDR3 has 12 residues. This TCR derives from a man aged 40-50 years in good health and CMV-seronegative. This rearrangement joins TRBV29-1 to TRBJ1-2; TRBD1 aligns across 7 bases. The sequenced material came from PBMCs. CDR3 sequence (DNA): TGCAGCGCCGCCGACAGGGTTTATGGCTACACCTTC. Its protein product is CSAADRVYGYTF. Looking up the rest from reference TRBV29-1 and TRBJ1-2 gives the full variable domain: SAVISQKPSRDICQRGTSLTIQCQVDSQVTMMFWYRQQPGQSLTLIATANQGSEATYESGFVIDKFPISRPNLTFSTLTVSNMSPEDSSIYLCSAADRVYGYTFGSGTRLTVV.